The 13 T cell receptor beta chains presented below share a single source sample, sequenced in a study of shared clonotypes between healthy human individuals. The assay was immunoSEQ multiplex PCR, and TCRdb's table has in-frame clones only and misses some. The sample lists about 1 million clones, 65% to 80% occurring once. Sequencing used memory CD4+ T cells sorted from blood. Subset meaning: CD45RA-negative fraction. The source is a man between 18 and 35 years old in good health.

This chain connects TRBV5-6 to TRBJ2-3, with 7 bases fitting TRBD2. The CDR3 totals 16 residues. With 0 bases clipped from V and 0 bases from J, the junction kept 4 bases outside the gene matches. The V gene's germline CDR1 is SGHDT and CDR2 YYEEEE. CDR3 protein: CASSLARERSTDTQYF. The DNA for the CDR3 is TGTGCCAGCAGCTTGGCGCGGGAGCGGAGCACAGATACGCAGTATTTT.

The chain employs TRBV19 and TRBJ2-6; possibly TRBD1 for D (6 bases). With 5 bases removed from V and 0 bases from J, the gap between germline ends came to 17 bases. Germline loops: CDR1 LNHDA, CDR2 SQIVND (reference sequence). This CDR3 region has 18 residues. The CDR3 sequence: CASSPRERGGSGANVLTF. CDR3 nucleotides: TGTGCCAGTAGTCCCCGGGAAAGAGGGGGCTCTGGGGCCAACGTCCTGACTTTC.

In the case of this clone: The same CDR3 can be traced to other DNA sequences in this sample. The chain joins TRBV2 to TRBJ1-5, with D perhaps TRBD1 (6 bases). The CDR3 runs to 14 residues. The V gene lost 4 bases and the J gene lost 5 bases, with 12 bases spanning the gap. Germline CDR1 and CDR2: SNHLY and FYNNEI. The chain's CDR3 is CASSGGRGDQPQHF. CDR3 in DNA: TGTGCCAGCAGTGGCGGCAGGGGAGATCAGCCCCAGCATTTT.

The V call is TRBV25-1, the J call TRBJ2-1; 10 bases align to TRBD2. CDR1 and CDR2 from the germline V gene are MGHDK and SYGVNS. V lost 3 bases, J lost 5 bases, and 7 bases stayed unmatched. The CDR3 totals 16 residues. DNA of the CDR3: TGTGCCAGCAGTGATTTACGCAGCGGGGGGGACAATGAGCAGTTCTTC. Translated, it gives CASSDLRSGGDNEQFF.

The V call is TRBV5-6, the J call TRBJ2-5; D is unresolved. This CDR3 contains 11 residues. Looked up from germline, CDR1 is SGHDT and CDR2 is YYEEEE. V lost 4 bases and J lost 4, with 5 bases in between. This chain's CDR3 is CASSRAETQYF. CDR3 nucleotides: TGTGCCAGCAGCAGGGCAGAGACCCAGTACTTC.

The chain combines TRBV7-9 with TRBJ2-5, with 7 bases aligning to TRBD1. V lost 5 bases and J lost 4; bases outside the gene matches: 19. Germline-derived CDR1 and CDR2 are SEHNR and FQNEAQ (reference sequence). This CDR3 has 18 amino acids. CDR3 nucleotides: TGTGCCAGCAGCCCTAACCTGAGAAGACAGGGAGTTCGAGAGACCCAGTACTTC. This encodes CASSPNLRRQGVRETQYF.

The chain recombines TRBV7-2 with TRBJ1-3; TRBD1 might be the D (6 bases). This CDR3 spans 14 amino acids. From germline, CDR1 is SGHTA and CDR2 FQGNSA. V gave up 6 bases and J gave up 4 bases, with 13 bases separating them. The CDR3 reads CASSSQGQGNTIYF. The DNA for the CDR3 is TGTGCCAGCAGTTCCCAGGGGCAAGGAAACACCATATATTTT.

V and J are TRBV30 and TRBJ2-6; D unresolved. Deletions cut 2 bases from V and 0 bases from J, with 8 bases between. The CDR3 runs 15 residues. Looked up from germline, CDR1 is GTSNPN and CDR2 is SVGIG (reference sequence). The CDR3 region has the DNA TGTGCCTGGAGTTTTGCCCACTCTGGGGCCAACGTCCTGACTTTC. This gives the protein CAWSFAHSGANVLTF.

This chain links TRBV6-5 with TRBJ1-5, with D tentatively TRBD1 (5 bases). The length of the CDR3 is 13 residues. Trimming stripped 0 bases from V and 7 bases from J, with 7 bases between. Germline CDR1 and CDR2: MNHEY and SVGAGI. CDR3 sequence reads: CASSYSTVQPQHF. The CDR3 nucleotides read TGTGCCAGCAGTTACTCGACAGTGCAGCCCCAGCATTTT.

The V gene is TRBV27, the J gene TRBJ2-5, with TRBD2 identical over 10 bases. The CDR3 is 16 amino acids. Trimming cost V 5 bases and J 4 bases; bases outside gene matches: 10. The germline V gene has CDR1 MNHEY and CDR2 SMNVEV (reference sequence). The CDR3 DNA is TGTGCCAGCAGTCCCAGGGCTAGCGGGGGCTCAGAGACCCAGTACTTC. Encoded protein: CASSPRASGGSETQYF.

The chain has TRBV19 and TRBJ1-5; 9 nucleotides agree with TRBD1. This CDR3 is 14 amino acids long. The V and J ends lost 8 bases and 6 bases, in that order; junction bases with no gene match: 8. Germline loops: CDR1 LNHDA, CDR2 SQIVND (reference sequence). The CDR3 coding sequence is TGTGCCAGTGGGGAACAGGGGGCTGGTCAGCCCCAGCATTTT. It yields the protein CASGEQGAGQPQHF.

This clone was observed a handful of times. The chain couples TRBV6-4 to TRBJ2-2; D might be TRBD2 (7 bases). The CDR3 loop spans 14 amino acids. Trimming took 1 base from V and 8 from J, leaving 11 bases between them. Looked up from germline, CDR1 is MRHNA and CDR2 is SNTAGT. CDR3 region: CASSDWGGLGELFF. The CDR3 region has the DNA TGTGCCAGCAGTGACTGGGGGGGCCTAGGGGAGCTGTTTTTT.

The chain recombines TRBV2 with TRBJ2-7, with 8 bases identical to TRBD2. The CDR3 loop spans 14 amino acids. The V and J ends lost 5 bases and 6 bases, in that order; junction bases with no gene match: 9. Germline V CDR1 and CDR2: SNHLY, FYNNEI. The DNA for the CDR3 is TGTGCCAGCAGTATTAGCGGGGCCTCCCGCGAGCAGTACTTC. Protein: CASSISGASREQYF.